The T cell receptor beta chain under discussion was sequenced for a study of blood T cell repertoires in COVID-19 (dated by TCRdb to about 2020). At the level of the whole study: Samples from collaborators originated in the United States, Italy and Spain and spanned both the acute and convalescent phases of COVID-19. The prospective study material was composed of cDNA or gDNA derived from T cells, B-cell-depleted T cells, or PBMCs. Deeply sampled blood TCRbeta repertoires from subjects exposed to, actively infected with, or recovered from COVID-19 were included in the dataset. The repertoires were released in a freely available public database meant as a resource for research on the immune response to SARS-CoV-2. Samples came from the ongoing ImmuneRACE study (first 160 participants) plus 1,254 subjects from 6 global collaborators. A de-identified subject ID, COVID-19 status, age in years and sex were almost always included in the sample metadata. Where available, HLA class I and class II types were taken from metadata supplied by the sample provider and were not determined by assay-based typing.

TCRbeta CDR3 regions were amplified from genomic DNA by means of the immunoSEQ Assay, a bias-controlled multiplex PCR. Per the original workflow: The number of nucleated cells in each sample was estimated from the amplification of reference gene primers within the assay. To quantify the absolute abundance of each unique TCRbeta CDR3 rearrangement, sequence reads were collapsed and filtered. For each sample, productive Simpson clonality was calculated as the square root of Simpson's diversity index across productive rearrangements. TCRdb holds this immuneACCESS table with in-frame rearrangements only. Some clones are missing; in checked studies, unresolved V genes explain under half, and the rest has no known cause. For V, J and clone size, that table is used; D and trimming come from the DNA. The sample records about 59,000 clones, 91% of which are singletons. Roughly 9% of the sample is taken by the ten largest.

A word on this clone: The clone's antigen remains unknown. No much larger clone exists at a distance of one base, and base qualities are not known.

Looking up the germline V gene yields CDR1 SGHTA and CDR2 FQGNSA. Cut back by 6 bases and 3 bases, the V and J ends lie 6 bases apart. Its CDR3 holds 11 amino acids, cysteine through phenylalanine. The entry retains the CDR3 DNA only, 33 bases that are in frame from base 1. Each collaborating institution followed its own protocols to collect whole blood in K2EDTA tubes. For TCRbeta analysis, collaborators shipped samples in one of three forms: frozen whole blood, isolated PBMCs, or DNA extracted from either of those sample types. Beyond this particular receptor, the publication reports: The amount of clinical and demographic metadata varied by source and participant and was provided uncurated.

Specimen: peripheral blood. The sequence was obtained from a human donor in a cohort sampled during active COVID-19. This chain is built from TRBV7-2 and TRBJ2-7, with the D segment identity uncertain. The nucleotides read TGTGCCAGCAGTTCTAACTACGAGCAGTACTTC. The translation is CASSSNYEQYF.